This entry lists 22 T cell receptor beta chains sequenced from one sample in a study of cytomegalovirus exposure and HLA in healthy donors (dated by TCRdb to the late 2010s). The library relied on the immunoSEQ multiplex PCR assay. For the multiplex PCR, a mixture combining 60 forward primers for TCR Vbeta segments and 13 reverse primers for TCR Jbeta segments was used. TCRdb obtained this table from immuneACCESS and retained in-frame rearrangements with V and J assigned. These tables miss some clones; where compared with another copy, unresolved V genes account for less than half of the shortfall, and the remainder is unexplained. The sample records hundreds of thousands of clones, about 75% of which are singletons. Together, the top ten hold 2% to 2.5% of the sample. The source material was PBMCs. The receptors were sampled from a female donor in good health and CMV-seronegative.

This clone has a handful of counts. The V call is TRBV5-4, the J call TRBJ2-7; D not certain. Germline V gene sequence: CDR1 SGHNT, CDR2 YYREEE (reference sequence). V gave up 4 bases and J gave up 4 bases, with 12 bases separating them. This CDR3 region has 13 residues. CDR3 sequence reads: CASSRSPKYEQYF. CDR3 coding DNA: TGTGCCAGCAGCCGTAGCCCGAAGTACGAGCAGTACTTC.

The CDR3 nucleotides read TGCGCCAGCAGCCCCGGACTAGTAGAGACCCAGTACTTC. Translation gives CASSPGLVETQYF. The chain combines TRBV5-1 with TRBJ2-5; 7 bases line up with TRBD2. This CDR3 has 13 residues. Trimming took 4 bases from V and 4 from J; bases not matched to a gene: 4. CDR1 and CDR2 (germline): SGHRS, YFSETQ.

The chain carries TRBV19 and TRBJ2-7, with 9 bases lining up with TRBD2. The V gene's germline CDR1 is LNHDA and CDR2 SQIVND (reference sequence). The V and J ends lost 2 bases and 2 bases, in that order; junction bases with no gene match: 10. CDR3 length equals 17 residues. The CDR3 DNA reads TGTGCCAGTAGTATAACACTCAGCGGGAGGCCTCCCTACGAGCAGTACTTC. As protein: CASSITLSGRPPYEQYF.

The chain carries TRBV5-6 and TRBJ1-2; D remains ambiguous. The germline V gene has CDR1 SGHDT and CDR2 YYEEEE. The germline V and J ends were trimmed by 4 bases and 0 bases, with 10 bases remaining between them. The CDR3 runs to 14 residues. The CDR3 loop is CASSRGQTNYGYTF. DNA for the CDR3: TGTGCCAGCAGCCGCGGCCAGACTAACTATGGCTACACCTTC.

The table lists this clone with a few counts. The chain carries TRBV30 and TRBJ2-2; 10 bases match TRBD1. The CDR3 is made up of 14 amino acids. Germline trimming cut 7 bases from V and 1 base from J; bases unmatched to any gene: 3. CDR1 GTSNPN and CDR2 SVGIG come from the germline V gene (reference sequence). CDR3 bases: TGTGCCTCCCGGGACAGGGGGAACACCGGGGAGCTGTTTTTT. This sequence encodes CASRDRGNTGELFF.

This clone was recorded once. The chain carries TRBV7-2 and TRBJ1-5; D uncertain. Trimming took 5 bases from V and 6 from J, leaving 17 bases between them. CDR1 is SGHTA, CDR2 FQGNSA, per germline. The CDR3 is 15 amino acids. In DNA, the CDR3 is TGTGCCAGCAGCCCCAGCAGCGTGGATGGTCAGCCCCAGCATTTT. Its translation is CASSPSSVDGQPQHF.

This chain uses TRBV2 with TRBJ2-6, with TRBD2 identical over 8 bases. CDR1 and CDR2 (germline): SNHLY, FYNNEI. The CDR3 has 15 amino acids. V dropped 4 bases and J dropped 4; count of bases not matched to a gene: 3. The DNA for the CDR3 is TGTGCCAGCAGTGGGCGGGAGGCCGGGGCCAACGTCCTGACTTTC. Translating gives CASSGREAGANVLTF.

This rearrangement joins TRBV4-1 to TRBJ2-1, with a tentative D call TRBD1 (6 bases). Trimming took off 4 bases at V and 5 bases at J, with 15 bases between the two ends. CDR1 is MGHRA, CDR2 YSYEKL, per germline. CDR3 size: 15 residues. CDR3 in amino acids: CASSLGPRDNNEQFF. The DNA of the CDR3 is TGCGCCAGCAGCCTTGGTCCTAGGGACAACAATGAGCAGTTCTTC.

The chain combines TRBV9 with TRBJ2-7, with no clear D. Germline CDR1 is SGDLS and CDR2 is YYNGEE. The CDR3 spans 13 residues. Trimming pared 0 bases from V and 3 bases from J, leaving 7 bases between. The CDR3: CASSVAPGYEQYF. The DNA of the CDR3 is TGTGCCAGCAGCGTAGCCCCAGGCTACGAGCAGTACTTC.

The chain couples TRBV6-6 to TRBJ2-2, with 10 bases lining up with TRBD2. The length of the CDR3 is 16 residues. The V gene end was trimmed by 5 bases and the J gene end by 1 base; junction bases not matched to a gene: 4. The V gene's germline CDR1 is MNHNY and CDR2 SVGAGI (reference sequence). Written as DNA, the CDR3 is TGTGCCAGCAGTCAGAGGACTAGCGGGAACACCGGGGAGCTGTTTTTT. Translation: CASSQRTSGNTGELFF.

The V and J genes are TRBV5-1 and TRBJ1-1; D is undetermined. The CDR3 has 14 amino acids. V gave up 5 bases and J gave up 1 base, with 12 bases separating them. Per germline, CDR1 SGHRS and CDR2 YFSETQ. CDR3 sequence: CASRSGGPNTEAFF. The CDR3 nucleotides read TGCGCCAGCAGGTCGGGCGGGCCGAACACTGAAGCTTTCTTT.

The rearrangement joins TRBV11-2 to TRBJ1-2, with 8 bases aligning to TRBD1. J gave up 1 base and V 5 bases, and 9 bases lay outside the gene matches. This CDR3 contains 16 residues. Germline assignment: CDR1 SGHAT and CDR2 FQNNGV. CDR3 sequence: CASSDITGQGNYGYTF. The CDR3, as DNA: TGTGCCAGCAGCGATATTACAGGACAGGGTAACTATGGCTACACCTTC.

On this clone itself: The junction and the germline gene differ at one end; a read error may be behind it. The genes are TRBV7-9 and TRBJ1-1; D uncertain. Germline V gene data show CDR1 as SEHNR and CDR2 as FQNEAQ (reference sequence). This CDR3 is 13 amino acids long. CDR3 region: CASSSNSNAEAFF. The DNA for the CDR3 is TGTGCCAGCAGCTCGAACTCGAACGCTGAAGCTTTCTTT.

The chain is built from TRBV6-6 and TRBJ1-5; D unclear. The germline gives CDR1 MNHNY, CDR2 SVGAGI (reference sequence). V was pared by 7 bases and J by 6 bases, with 13 bases between. This CDR3 spans 13 amino acids. CDR3 region: CASNAEGGQPQHF. The CDR3 bases are TGTGCCAGCAATGCGGAGGGAGGTCAGCCCCAGCATTTT.

The chain couples TRBV29-1 to TRBJ2-1, with TRBD1 matching 9 bases. Germline loops: CDR1 SQVTM, CDR2 ANQGSEA. This CDR3 comprises 13 residues. Unmatched junction bases numbered 6, after V lost 7 bases and J lost 5 bases. The CDR3 reads CSGRDRVNNEQFF. CDR3 bases: TGCAGCGGTCGGGACAGGGTCAACAATGAGCAGTTCTTC.

The CDR3, as DNA: TGTGCCATCAGTGAGTCGAACAGGGGGGTCAATCAGCCCCAGCATTTT. Translated: CAISESNRGVNQPQHF. The chain is built from TRBV10-3 and TRBJ1-5, with 8 bases lining up with TRBD1. The J segment lost 3 bases and the V segment lost 0 bases, leaving 4 bases of the junction unmatched. CDR1 ENHRY and CDR2 SYGVKD come from the germline V gene. This CDR3 is 16 amino acids long.

The V gene is TRBV6-5, the J gene TRBJ2-7; 13 nucleotides match TRBD2. The CDR3 has 14 amino acids. The V and J ends lost 2 bases and 12 bases, in that order; junction bases with no gene match: 7. Germline V lookup: CDR1 MNHEY, CDR2 SVGAGI. CDR3 sequence reads: CASSYQPGLAGWYF. CDR3 nucleotides: TGTGCCAGCAGTTACCAGCCGGGACTAGCGGGATGGTACTTC.

This clone is a singleton in its sample. The CDR3 DNA follows: TGCGCCAGCAGTGAGTCTTCCAAGCTAGCGGGAACAGATACGCAGTATTTT. It codes for CASSESSKLAGTDTQYF. This sequence joins TRBV10-2 and TRBJ2-3, with TRBD2 matching 9 bases. The germline CDR1 and CDR2 sequences are WSHSY and SAAADI. V gave up 0 bases and J gave up 3 bases; unmatched junction bases: 7. This CDR3 comprises 17 residues.

This clone has only a few counts. This chain connects TRBV4-1 to TRBJ2-7, with 8 bases fitting TRBD2. The length of the CDR3 is 16 residues. Germline V gene lookup returns CDR1 MGHRA and CDR2 YSYEKL. V trimming: 6 bases; J trimming: 4 bases; junction bases outside the gene matches: 14. The CDR3 spells CASSQTPTSGLYEQYF. Written as DNA, the CDR3 is TGCGCCAGCAGTCAGACCCCCACTAGCGGCCTTTACGAGCAGTACTTC.

Regarding this clone: No DNA is shown, since the ends of the CDR3 on it are uncertain; the CDR3 is the one TCRdb lists. The chain uses TRBV21-1 and TRBJ1-3; the table assigns TRBD1, which was not confirmed against the DNA. TRBV21-1 is annotated as a pseudogene. The CDR3 is made up of 15 amino acids, end residues included. The CDR3: CASSSRVGNGNTIYF.

This chain uses TRBV5-1 with TRBJ1-1; 7 bases align to TRBD1. CDR1 and CDR2 (germline): SGHRS, YFSETQ. The trim removed 0 bases at V and 8 bases at J, leaving 7 bases unmatched. The CDR3 runs to 14 residues. DNA for the CDR3: TGCGCCAGCAGCTTGGGTCGGGCAGGGGGAGAAGCTTTCTTT. Protein product: CASSLGRAGGEAFF.

The chain uses TRBV19 and TRBJ2-7, with 8 bases aligning to TRBD2. The junction had 16 bases not matched to a gene; V was cut back by 5 bases and J by 13 bases. The CDR3 contains 14 residues. CDR1 is LNHDA and CDR2 is SQIVND in the germline V gene (reference sequence). The CDR3 DNA reads as TGTGCCAGTAGTCTGCGGGGGGCGGGGGTCTTCCAATACTTC. Translated: CASSLRGAGVFQYF.